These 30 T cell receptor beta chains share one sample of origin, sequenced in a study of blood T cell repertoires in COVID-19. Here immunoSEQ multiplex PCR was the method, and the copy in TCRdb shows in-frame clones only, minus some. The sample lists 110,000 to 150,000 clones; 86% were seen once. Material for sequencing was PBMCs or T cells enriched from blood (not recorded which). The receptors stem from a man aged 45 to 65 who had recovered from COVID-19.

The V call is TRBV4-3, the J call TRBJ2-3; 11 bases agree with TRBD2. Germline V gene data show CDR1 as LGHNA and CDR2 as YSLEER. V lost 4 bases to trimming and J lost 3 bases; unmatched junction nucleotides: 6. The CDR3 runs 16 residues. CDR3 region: CASSRETSGETDTQYF. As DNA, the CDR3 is TGCGCCAGCAGCCGAGAGACTAGCGGGGAAACAGATACGCAGTATTTT.

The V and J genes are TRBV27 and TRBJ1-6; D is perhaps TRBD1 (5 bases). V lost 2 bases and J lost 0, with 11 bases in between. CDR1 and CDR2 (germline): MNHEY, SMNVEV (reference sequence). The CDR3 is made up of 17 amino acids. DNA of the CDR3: TGTGCCAGCAGTTTAGATGGGGGGAGCTCCTATAATTCACCCCTCCACTTT. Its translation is CASSLDGGSSYNSPLHF.

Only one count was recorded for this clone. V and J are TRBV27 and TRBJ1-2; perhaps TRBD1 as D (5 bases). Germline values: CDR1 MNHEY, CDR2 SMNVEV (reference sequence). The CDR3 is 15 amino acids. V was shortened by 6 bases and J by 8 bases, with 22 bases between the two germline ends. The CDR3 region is CASSTSGRWRFGYTF. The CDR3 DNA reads TGTGCCAGCAGCACCTCAGGGCGATGGCGGTTCGGCTACACCTTC.

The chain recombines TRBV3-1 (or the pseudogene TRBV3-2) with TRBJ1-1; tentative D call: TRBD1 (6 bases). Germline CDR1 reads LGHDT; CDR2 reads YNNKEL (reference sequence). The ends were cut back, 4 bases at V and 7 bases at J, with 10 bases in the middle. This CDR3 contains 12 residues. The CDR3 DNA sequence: TGTGCCAGCAGCCGGAACAGGGTTGAAGCTTTCTTT. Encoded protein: CASSRNRVEAFF.

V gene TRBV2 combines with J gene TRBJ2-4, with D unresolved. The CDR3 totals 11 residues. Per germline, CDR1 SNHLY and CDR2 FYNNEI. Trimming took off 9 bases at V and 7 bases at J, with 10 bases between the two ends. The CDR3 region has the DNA TGTGCCAGTTCTATTTCTAACATTCAGTACTTC. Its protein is CASSISNIQYF.

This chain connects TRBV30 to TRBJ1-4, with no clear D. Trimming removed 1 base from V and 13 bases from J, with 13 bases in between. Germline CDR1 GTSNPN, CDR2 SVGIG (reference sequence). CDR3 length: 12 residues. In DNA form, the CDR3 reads TGTGCCTGGAGTGGCGCGGGAAGCCTACTGTTTTTT. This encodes CAWSGAGSLLFF.

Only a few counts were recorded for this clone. The CDR3 loop is CASRSQGAGTGELFF. As DNA, the CDR3 is TGTGCCAGCAGATCTCAGGGGGCGGGTACCGGGGAGCTGTTTTTT. The chain combines TRBV5-4 with TRBJ2-2; 8 positions agree with TRBD1. Germline V gene data show CDR1 as SGHNT and CDR2 as YYREEE (reference sequence). V gave up 5 bases and J gave up 5 bases; unmatched junction bases: 8. The CDR3 is made up of 15 amino acids.

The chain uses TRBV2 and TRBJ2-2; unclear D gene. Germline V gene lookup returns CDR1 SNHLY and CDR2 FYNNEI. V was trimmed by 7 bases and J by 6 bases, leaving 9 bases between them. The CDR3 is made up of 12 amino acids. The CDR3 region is CASTRLSGELFF. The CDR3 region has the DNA TGTGCCAGCACCCGACTCTCCGGGGAGCTGTTTTTT.

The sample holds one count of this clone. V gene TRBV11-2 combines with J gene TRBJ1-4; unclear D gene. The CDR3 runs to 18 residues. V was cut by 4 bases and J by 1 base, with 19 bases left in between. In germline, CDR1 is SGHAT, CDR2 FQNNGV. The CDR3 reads CASSSIKVTRETNEKLFF. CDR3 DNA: TGTGCCAGCAGCTCGATCAAAGTTACGAGGGAAACTAATGAAAAACTGTTTTTT. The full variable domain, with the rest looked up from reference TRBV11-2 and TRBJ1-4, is EAGVAQSPRYKIIEKRQSVAFWCNPISGHATLYWYQQILGQGPKLLIQFQNNGVVDDSQLPKDRFSAERLKGVDSTLKIQPAKLEDSAVYLCASSSIKVTRETNEKLFFGSGTQLSVL.

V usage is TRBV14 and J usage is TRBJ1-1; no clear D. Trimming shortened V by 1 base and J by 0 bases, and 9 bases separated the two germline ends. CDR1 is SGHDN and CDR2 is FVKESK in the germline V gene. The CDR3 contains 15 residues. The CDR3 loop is CASSQGGGLNTEAFF. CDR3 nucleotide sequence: TGTGCCAGCAGCCAAGGGGGAGGCCTGAACACTGAAGCTTTCTTT.

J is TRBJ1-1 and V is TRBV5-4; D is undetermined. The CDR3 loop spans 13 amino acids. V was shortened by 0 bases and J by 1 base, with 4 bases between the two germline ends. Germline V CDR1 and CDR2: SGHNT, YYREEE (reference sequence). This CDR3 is CASSLAQNTEAFF. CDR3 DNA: TGTGCCAGCAGCTTGGCACAGAACACTGAAGCTTTCTTT.

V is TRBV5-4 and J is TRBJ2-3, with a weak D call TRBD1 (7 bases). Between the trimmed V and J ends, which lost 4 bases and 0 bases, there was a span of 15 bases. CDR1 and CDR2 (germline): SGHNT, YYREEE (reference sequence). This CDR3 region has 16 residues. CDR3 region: CASSPATGTSTDTQYF. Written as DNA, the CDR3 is TGTGCCAGCAGCCCAGCGACAGGGACTAGCACAGATACGCAGTATTTT.

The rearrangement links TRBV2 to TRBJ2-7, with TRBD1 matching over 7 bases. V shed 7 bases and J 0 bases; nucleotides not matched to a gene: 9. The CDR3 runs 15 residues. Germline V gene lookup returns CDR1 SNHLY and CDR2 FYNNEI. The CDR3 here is CASTRQGSSSYEQYF. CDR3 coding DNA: TGTGCCAGCACCCGACAGGGTTCATCCTCCTACGAGCAGTACTTC. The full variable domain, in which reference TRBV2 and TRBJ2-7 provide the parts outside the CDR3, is EPEVTQTPSHQVTQMGQEVILRCVPISNHLYFYWYRQILGQKVEFLVSFYNNEISEKSEIFDDQFSVERPDGSNFTLKIRSTKLEDSAMYFCASTRQGSSSYEQYFGPGTRLTVT.

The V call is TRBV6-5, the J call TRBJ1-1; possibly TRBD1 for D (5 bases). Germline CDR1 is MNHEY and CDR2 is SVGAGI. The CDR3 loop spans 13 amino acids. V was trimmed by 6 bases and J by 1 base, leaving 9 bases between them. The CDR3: CASRRTRNTEAFF. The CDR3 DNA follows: TGTGCCAGCAGGAGGACACGGAACACTGAAGCTTTCTTT.

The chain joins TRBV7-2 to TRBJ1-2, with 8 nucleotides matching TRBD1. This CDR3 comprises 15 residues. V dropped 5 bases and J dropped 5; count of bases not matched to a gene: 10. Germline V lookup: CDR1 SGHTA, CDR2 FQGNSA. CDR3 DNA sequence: TGTGCCAGCAGCCCTCCTGGACAGGGAAGATATGGCTACACCTTC. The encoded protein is CASSPPGQGRYGYTF.

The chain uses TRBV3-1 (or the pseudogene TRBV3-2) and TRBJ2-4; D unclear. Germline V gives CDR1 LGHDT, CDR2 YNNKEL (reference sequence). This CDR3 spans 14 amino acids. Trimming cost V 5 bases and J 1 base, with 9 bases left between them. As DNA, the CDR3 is TGTGCCAGCAGCGTTCTCGGGGCCAAAAACATTCAGTACTTC. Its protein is CASSVLGAKNIQYF.

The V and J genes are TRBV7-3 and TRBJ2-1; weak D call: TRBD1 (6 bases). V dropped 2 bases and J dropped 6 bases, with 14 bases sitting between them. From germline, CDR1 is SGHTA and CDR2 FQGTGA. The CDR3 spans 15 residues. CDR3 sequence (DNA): TGTGCCAGCAGCTTATCCCAGGGACAAGGCAATGAGCAGTTCTTC. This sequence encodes CASSLSQGQGNEQFF.

CDR3 amino acids: CASSISTGLGEAFF. The CDR3 DNA sequence: TGTGCCAGTAGTATATCAACAGGGTTAGGCGAAGCTTTCTTT. This chain links TRBV19 with TRBJ1-1; the D gene is possibly TRBD1 (6 bases). CDR1 and CDR2 (germline): LNHDA, SQIVND (reference sequence). The CDR3 is 14 amino acids. V was trimmed by 2 bases and J by 8 bases, leaving 15 bases between them.

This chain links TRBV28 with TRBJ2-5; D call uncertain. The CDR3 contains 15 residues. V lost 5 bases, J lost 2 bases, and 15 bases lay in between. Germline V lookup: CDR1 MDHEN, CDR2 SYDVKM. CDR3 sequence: CASSQPGFKQETQYF. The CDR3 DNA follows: TGTGCCAGCAGTCAACCAGGTTTTAAACAAGAGACCCAGTACTTC.

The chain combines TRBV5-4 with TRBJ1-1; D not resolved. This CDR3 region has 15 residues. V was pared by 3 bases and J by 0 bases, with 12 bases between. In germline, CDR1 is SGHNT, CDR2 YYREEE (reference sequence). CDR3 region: CASSSQLHMNTEAFF. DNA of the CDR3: TGTGCCAGCAGCTCGCAACTTCATATGAACACTGAAGCTTTCTTT.

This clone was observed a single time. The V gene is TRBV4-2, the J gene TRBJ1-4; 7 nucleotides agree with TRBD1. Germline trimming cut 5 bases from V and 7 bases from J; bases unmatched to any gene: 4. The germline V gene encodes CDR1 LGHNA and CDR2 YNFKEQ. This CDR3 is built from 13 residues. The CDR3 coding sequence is TGTGCCAGCAGCACGCCAGGGGGTGAAAAACTGTTTTTT. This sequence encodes CASSTPGGEKLFF.

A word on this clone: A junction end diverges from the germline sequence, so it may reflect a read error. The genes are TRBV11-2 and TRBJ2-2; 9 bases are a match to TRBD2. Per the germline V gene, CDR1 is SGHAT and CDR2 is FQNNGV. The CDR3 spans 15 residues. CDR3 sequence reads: CASSPTSGSSGGLFF. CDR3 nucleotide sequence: TGTGCCAGCAGTCCTACTAGCGGGTCTTCCGGGGGGCTGTTTTTT.

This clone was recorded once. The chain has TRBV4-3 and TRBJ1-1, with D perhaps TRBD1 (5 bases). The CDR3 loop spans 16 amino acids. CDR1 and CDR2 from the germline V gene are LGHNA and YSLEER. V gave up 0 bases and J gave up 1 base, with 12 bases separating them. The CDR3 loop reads CASSQEVRGENTEAFF. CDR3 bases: TGCGCCAGCAGCCAAGAAGTTAGGGGCGAGAACACTGAAGCTTTCTTT.

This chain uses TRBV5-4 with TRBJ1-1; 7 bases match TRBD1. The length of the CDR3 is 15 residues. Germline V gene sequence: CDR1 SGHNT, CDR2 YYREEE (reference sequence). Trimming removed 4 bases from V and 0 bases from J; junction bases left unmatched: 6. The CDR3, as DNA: TGTGCCAGCAGCCTGGGACAGAACATGAACACTGAAGCTTTCTTT. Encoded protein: CASSLGQNMNTEAFF.

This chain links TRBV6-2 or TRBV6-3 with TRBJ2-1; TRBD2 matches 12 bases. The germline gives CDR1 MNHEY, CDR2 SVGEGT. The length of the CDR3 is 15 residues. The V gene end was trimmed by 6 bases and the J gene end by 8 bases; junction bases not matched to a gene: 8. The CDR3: CASSQTSGGVDEQFF. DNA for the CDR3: TGTGCCAGCAGCCAGACTAGCGGGGGTGTGGATGAGCAGTTCTTC.

The DNA for the CDR3 is TGTGCCACCAGTGAAGGGGTCTACTATGGCTACACCTTC. Its protein is CATSEGVYYGYTF. The chain joins TRBV24-1 to TRBJ1-2, with D possibly TRBD1 on 5 matching bases. CDR1 and CDR2 from the germline V gene are KGHDR and SFDVKD. The CDR3 is made up of 13 amino acids. The V end lost 4 bases, the J end lost 3 bases, and 8 bases lay between the germline ends.

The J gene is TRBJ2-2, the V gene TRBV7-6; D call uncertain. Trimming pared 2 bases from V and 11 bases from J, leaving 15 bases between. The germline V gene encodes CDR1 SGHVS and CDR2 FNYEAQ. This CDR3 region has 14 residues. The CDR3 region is CASSLRLTRGELFF. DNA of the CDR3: TGTGCCAGCAGCTTACGGCTAACCCGAGGAGAGCTGTTTTTT.

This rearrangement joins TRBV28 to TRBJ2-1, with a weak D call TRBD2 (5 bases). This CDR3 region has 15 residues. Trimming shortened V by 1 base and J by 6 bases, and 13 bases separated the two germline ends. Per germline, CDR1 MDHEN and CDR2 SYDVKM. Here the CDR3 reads CASSLSSGDFNEQFF. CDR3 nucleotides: TGTGCCAGCAGTTTATCGAGCGGAGATTTCAATGAGCAGTTCTTC. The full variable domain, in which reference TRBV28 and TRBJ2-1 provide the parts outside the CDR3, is DVKVTQSSRYLVKRTGEKVFLECVQDMDHENMFWYRQDPGLGLRLIYFSYDVKMKEKGDIPEGYSVSREKKERFSLILESASTNQTSMYLCASSLSSGDFNEQFFGPGTRLTVL.

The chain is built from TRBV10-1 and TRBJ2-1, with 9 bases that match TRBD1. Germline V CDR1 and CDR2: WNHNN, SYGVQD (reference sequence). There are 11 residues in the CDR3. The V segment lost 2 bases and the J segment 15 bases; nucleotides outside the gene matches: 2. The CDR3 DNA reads TGCGCCAGCAGTGAGGGGACAGGGCTGTTCTTC. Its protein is CASSEGTGLFF.

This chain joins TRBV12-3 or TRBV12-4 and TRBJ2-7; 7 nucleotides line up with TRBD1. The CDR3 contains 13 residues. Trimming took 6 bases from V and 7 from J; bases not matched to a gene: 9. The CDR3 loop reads CASSPRGRGEQYF. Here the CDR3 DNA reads TGTGCCAGCAGCCCGAGGGGGCGCGGGGAGCAGTACTTC.